These 14 T cell receptor beta chains share one sample of origin, sequenced in a study of OX40 agonist ivuxolimab in advanced cancers. Library construction relied on the immunoSEQ multiplex PCR assay. This immuneACCESS table, as held by TCRdb, lists in-frame sequences with V and J called but not all clones. Of the missing ones, under half trace to an unresolved V gene in checked studies; the others have no known cause. In this sample the table shows about 100,000 clones, less than 95% of which occur a single time. More than 0.25% of the sample goes to the ten largest clones. Sequencing used CD4+ or CD8+ T cells sorted from blood, obtained in a trial of the OX40 agonist ivuxolimab. Every receptor here comes from an adult with an advanced solid tumor such as melanoma, head and neck, liver or kidney cancer.

Only one count was recorded for this clone. Additional DNA sequences in this sample encode the identical CDR3. The genes are TRBV11-2 and TRBJ2-5, with unresolved D. CDR3 size: 13 residues. Per germline, CDR1 SGHAT and CDR2 FQNNGV. V was pared by 1 base and J by 2 bases, with 5 bases between. CDR3 coding DNA: TGTGCCAGCAGCTTAGGCTTGCAAGAGACCCAGTACTTC. It yields the protein CASSLGLQETQYF. Using reference TRBV11-2 and TRBJ2-5 for the parts outside the CDR3, the full variable domain is EAGVAQSPRYKIIEKRQSVAFWCNPISGHATLYWYQQILGQGPKLLIQFQNNGVVDDSQLPKDRFSAERLKGVDSTLKIQPAKLEDSAVYLCASSLGLQETQYFGPGTRLLVL.

This sequence joins TRBV27 and TRBJ2-7; D perhaps matches TRBD1 (6 bases). Germline CDR1 MNHEY, CDR2 SMNVEV (reference sequence). The length of the CDR3 is 13 residues. V shed 6 bases and J shed 3 bases, with 12 bases lying between them. The CDR3, as DNA: TGTGCCAGCAGCCCCAGGGGCAACTACGAGCAGTACTTC. Residues: CASSPRGNYEQYF.

A note on this clone: A read error may account for a junction end that differs from germline. This chain uses TRBV7-3 with TRBJ2-2; the D gene could be TRBD1 or TRBD2 (6 bases each). The germline V gene has CDR1 SGHTA and CDR2 FQGTGA. The CDR3 is made up of 16 amino acids. The CDR3 reads CASSFNRVLGTGGLFF. CDR3 nucleotides: TGTGCCAGCAGCTTCAACAGGGTGTTGGGCACCGGGGGGCTGTTTTTT.

The chain recombines TRBV6-5 with TRBJ2-5; 10 bases align to TRBD2. Germline loops: CDR1 MNHEY, CDR2 SVGAGI. Trimming removed 6 bases from V and 2 bases from J; junction bases left unmatched: 3. The CDR3 length is 14 residues. CDR3 amino acids: CASSLAGAQETQYF. The CDR3 region has the DNA TGTGCCAGCAGCCTAGCGGGAGCACAAGAGACCCAGTACTTC.

The chain has TRBV11-3 and TRBJ2-7; 8 nucleotides match TRBD2. In germline, CDR1 is SGHNT, CDR2 YENEEA. V gave up 3 bases and J gave up 6 bases; unmatched junction bases: 4. The CDR3 consists of 13 residues. The CDR3 DNA sequence: TGTGCCAGCAGCTTCGGGGCGGGAGGCGAGCAGTACTTC. Translated, it gives CASSFGAGGEQYF.

The rearrangement uses TRBV7-2 and TRBJ2-7; 7 nucleotides match TRBD2. The trim removed 2 bases at V and 3 bases at J, leaving 7 bases unmatched. There are 15 residues in the CDR3. CDR1 and CDR2 (germline): SGHTA, FQGNSA. In DNA form, the CDR3 reads TGTGCCAGCAGCTTAAACTCGGGAGGAGACTACGAGCAGTACTTC. Encoded protein: CASSLNSGGDYEQYF.

This clone was found once. The V call is TRBV30, the J call TRBJ1-2; no clear D. The CDR3 has 18 amino acids. V was clipped by 8 bases and J by 4 bases, with 32 bases between them. CDR1 and CDR2 (germline): GTSNPN, SVGIG (reference sequence). The CDR3 spells CAGVSRDTLLRGGYGYTF. The CDR3, as DNA: TGTGCCGGGGTCTCCCGCGACACCCTCCTCCGGGGAGGCTATGGCTACACCTTC.

This chain links TRBV5-1 with TRBJ2-3, with 11 bases aligning to TRBD2. The CDR3 runs 15 residues. Germline values: CDR1 SGHRS, CDR2 YFSETQ. Trimming cost V 1 base and J 5 bases; bases outside gene matches: 3. As DNA, the CDR3 is TGCGCCAGCAGCTTGAGCCTAGCGGGAGGAGATACGCAGTATTTT. Translation: CASSLSLAGGDTQYF.

The V call is TRBV6-1, the J call TRBJ1-5; D remains ambiguous. The V gene's germline CDR1 is MNHNS and CDR2 SASEGT. Trimming cost V 2 bases and J 5 bases, with 13 bases left between them. The CDR3 spans 15 residues. Written as DNA, the CDR3 is TGTGCCAGCAGTGAAAGAGGCAGAAGTGATCAGCCCCAGCATTTT. Residues: CASSERGRSDQPQHF.

There are a few counts of this clone. The genes are TRBV5-6 and TRBJ1-5; 8 bases agree with TRBD1. Germline V gene data show CDR1 as SGHDT and CDR2 as YYEEEE. The V segment lost 4 bases and the J segment 4 bases; nucleotides outside the gene matches: 4. CDR3 size: 14 residues. For the CDR3, the DNA is TGTGCCAGCAGCGGTACAGGGGGTAATCAGCCCCAGCATTTT. Amino acids: CASSGTGGNQPQHF.

The J gene is TRBJ2-6, the V gene TRBV19; TRBD1 matches 9 bases. V shed 4 bases and J 0 bases; nucleotides not matched to a gene: 4. CDR3 length equals 17 residues. Germline V gene lookup returns CDR1 LNHDA and CDR2 SQIVND (reference sequence). This CDR3 is CASSKGQGNSGANVLTF. CDR3 coding DNA: TGTGCCAGTAGTAAAGGACAGGGGAACTCTGGGGCCAACGTCCTGACTTTC.

In its sample, this clone was seen once. The chain links TRBV7-2 to TRBJ2-1; 8 nucleotides agree with TRBD2. Germline values: CDR1 SGHTA, CDR2 FQGNSA. The CDR3 runs to 15 residues. Trimming took 5 bases from V and 2 from J; bases not matched to a gene: 5. The CDR3 region is CASSALLAAYNEQFF. Here the CDR3 DNA reads TGTGCCAGCAGCGCCCTACTAGCGGCCTACAATGAGCAGTTCTTC.

The chain joins TRBV9 to TRBJ1-3; TRBD1 might be the D (6 bases). This CDR3 region has 17 residues. The V gene lost 0 bases and the J gene lost 0 bases, with 13 bases spanning the gap. The V gene's germline CDR1 is SGDLS and CDR2 YYNGEE. For the CDR3, the DNA is TGTGCCAGCAGCGTAGGAGGTGGAGGGGGCTCTGGAAACACCATATATTTT. It encodes CASSVGGGGGSGNTIYF. Full variable domain (rest looked up from reference TRBV9 and TRBJ1-3): DSGVTQTPKHLITATGQRVTLRCSPRSGDLSVYWYQQSLDQGLQFLIQYYNGEERAKGNILERFSAQQFPDLHSELNLSSLELGDSALYFCASSVGGGGGSGNTIYFGEGSWLTVV.

The chain recombines TRBV7-3 with TRBJ2-2; no clear D. V was clipped by 1 base and J by 2 bases, with 2 bases between them. This CDR3 comprises 13 residues. The germline V gene encodes CDR1 SGHTA and CDR2 FQGTGA. The CDR3 sequence: CASSLKNTGELFF. The CDR3 DNA follows: TGTGCCAGCAGCTTAAAAAACACCGGGGAGCTGTTTTTT.